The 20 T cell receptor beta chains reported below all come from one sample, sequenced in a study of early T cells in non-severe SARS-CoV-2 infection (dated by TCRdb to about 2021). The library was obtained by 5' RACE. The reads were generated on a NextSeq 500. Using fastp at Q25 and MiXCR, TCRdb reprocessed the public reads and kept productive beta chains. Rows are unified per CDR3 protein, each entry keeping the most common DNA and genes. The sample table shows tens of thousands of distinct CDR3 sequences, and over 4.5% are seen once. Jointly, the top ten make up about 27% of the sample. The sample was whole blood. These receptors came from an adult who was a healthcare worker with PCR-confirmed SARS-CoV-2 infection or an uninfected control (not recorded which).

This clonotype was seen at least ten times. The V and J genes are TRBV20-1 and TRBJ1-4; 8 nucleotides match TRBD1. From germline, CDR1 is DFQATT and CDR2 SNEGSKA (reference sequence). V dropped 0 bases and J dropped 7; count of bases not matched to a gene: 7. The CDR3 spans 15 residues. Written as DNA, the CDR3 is TGCAGTGCTAGAGATCCGGGACAGGTTGGTGAAAAACTGTTTTTT. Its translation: CSARDPGQVGEKLFF.

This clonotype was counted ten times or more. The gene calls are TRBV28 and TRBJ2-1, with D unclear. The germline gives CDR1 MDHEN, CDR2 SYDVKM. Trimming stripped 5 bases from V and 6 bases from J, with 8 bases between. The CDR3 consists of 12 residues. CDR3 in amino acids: CASSQKPNEQFF. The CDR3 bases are TGTGCCAGCAGTCAAAAGCCCAATGAGCAGTTCTTC.

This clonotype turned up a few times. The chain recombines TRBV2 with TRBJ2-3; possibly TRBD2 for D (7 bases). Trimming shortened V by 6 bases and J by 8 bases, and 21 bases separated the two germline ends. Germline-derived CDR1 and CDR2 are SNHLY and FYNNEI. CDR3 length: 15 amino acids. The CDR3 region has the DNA TGTGCCAGCAGGCTAGCGGCCCCTCGCAGGGGTACGCAGTATTTT. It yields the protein CASRLAAPRRGTQYF.

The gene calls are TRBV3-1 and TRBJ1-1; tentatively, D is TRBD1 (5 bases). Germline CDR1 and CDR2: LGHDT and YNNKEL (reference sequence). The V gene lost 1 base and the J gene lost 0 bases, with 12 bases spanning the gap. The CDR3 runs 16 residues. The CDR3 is CASSQGSWGLNTEAFF. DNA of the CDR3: TGTGCCAGCAGCCAAGGTTCGTGGGGCTTGAACACTGAAGCTTTCTTT.

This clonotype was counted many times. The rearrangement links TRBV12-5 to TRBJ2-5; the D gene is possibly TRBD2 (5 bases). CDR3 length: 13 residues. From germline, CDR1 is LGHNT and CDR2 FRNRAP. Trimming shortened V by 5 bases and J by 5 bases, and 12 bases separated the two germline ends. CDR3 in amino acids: CASGNGGFETQYF. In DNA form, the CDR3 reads TGTGCTAGTGGTAACGGAGGATTCGAGACCCAGTACTTC.

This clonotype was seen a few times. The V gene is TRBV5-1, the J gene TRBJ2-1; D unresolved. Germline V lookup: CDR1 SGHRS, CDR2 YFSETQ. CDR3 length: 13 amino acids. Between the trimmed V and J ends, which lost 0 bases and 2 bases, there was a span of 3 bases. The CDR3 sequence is CASSLGTYNEQFF. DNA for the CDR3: TGCGCCAGCAGCTTGGGGACCTACAATGAGCAGTTCTTC.

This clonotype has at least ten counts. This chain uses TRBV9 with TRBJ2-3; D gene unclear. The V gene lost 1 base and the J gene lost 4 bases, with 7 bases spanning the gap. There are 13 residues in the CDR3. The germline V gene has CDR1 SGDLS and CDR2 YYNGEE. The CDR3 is CASSVYSADTQYF. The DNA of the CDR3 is TGTGCCAGCAGCGTATACTCGGCAGATACGCAGTATTTT.

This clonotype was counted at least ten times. The CDR3 DNA is TGTGCCAGCAGCTTGGGGACTTCAGATACGCAGTATTTT. This sequence encodes CASSLGTSDTQYF. This chain joins TRBV7-9 and TRBJ2-3, with a weak D call TRBD2 (6 bases). Trimming removed 3 bases at V and 4 bases at J, with 8 bases between. Germline V CDR1 and CDR2: SEHNR, FQNEAQ (reference sequence). The CDR3 spans 13 residues.

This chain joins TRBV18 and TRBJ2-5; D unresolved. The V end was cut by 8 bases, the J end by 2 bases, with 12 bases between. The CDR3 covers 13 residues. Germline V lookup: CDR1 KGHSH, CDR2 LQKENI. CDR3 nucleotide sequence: TGTGCCAGCGCCAAGGGTCGGCAAGAGACCCAGTACTTC. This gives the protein CASAKGRQETQYF.

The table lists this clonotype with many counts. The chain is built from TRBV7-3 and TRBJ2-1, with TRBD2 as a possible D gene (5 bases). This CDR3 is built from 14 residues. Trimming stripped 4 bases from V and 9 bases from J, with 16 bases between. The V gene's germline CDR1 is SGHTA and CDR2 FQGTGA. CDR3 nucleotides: TGTGCCAGCAGCTCCCGGGGTAGTTTTAGTGAGCAGTTCTTC. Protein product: CASSSRGSFSEQFF.

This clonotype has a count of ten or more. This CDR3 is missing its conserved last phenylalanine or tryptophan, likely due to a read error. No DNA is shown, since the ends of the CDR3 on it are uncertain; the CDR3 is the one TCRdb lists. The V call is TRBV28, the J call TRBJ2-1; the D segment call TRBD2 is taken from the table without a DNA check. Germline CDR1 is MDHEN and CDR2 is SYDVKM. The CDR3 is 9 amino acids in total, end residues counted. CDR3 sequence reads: CASSSGEGV.

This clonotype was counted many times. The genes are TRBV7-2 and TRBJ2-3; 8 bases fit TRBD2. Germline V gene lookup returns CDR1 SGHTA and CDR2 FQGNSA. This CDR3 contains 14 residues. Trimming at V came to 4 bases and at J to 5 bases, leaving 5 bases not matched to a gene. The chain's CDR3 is CASSSGLVIDTQYF. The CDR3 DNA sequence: TGTGCCAGCAGCTCGGGACTAGTGATAGATACGCAGTATTTT.

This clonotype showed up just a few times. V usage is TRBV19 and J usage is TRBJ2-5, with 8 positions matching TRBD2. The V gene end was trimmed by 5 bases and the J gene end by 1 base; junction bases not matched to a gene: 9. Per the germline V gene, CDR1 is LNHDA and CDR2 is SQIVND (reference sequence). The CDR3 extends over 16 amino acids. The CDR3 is CASSLGGTRSQETQYF. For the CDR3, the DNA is TGTGCCAGTAGTCTAGGCGGGACTAGGTCCCAAGAGACCCAGTACTTC.

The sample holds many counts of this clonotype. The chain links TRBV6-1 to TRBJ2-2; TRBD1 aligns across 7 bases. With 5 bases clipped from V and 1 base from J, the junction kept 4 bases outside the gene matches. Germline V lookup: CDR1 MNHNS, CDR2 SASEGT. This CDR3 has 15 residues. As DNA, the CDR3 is TGTGCCAGCAGTCCCACAGGGGTGAACACCGGGGAGCTGTTTTTT. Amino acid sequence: CASSPTGVNTGELFF.

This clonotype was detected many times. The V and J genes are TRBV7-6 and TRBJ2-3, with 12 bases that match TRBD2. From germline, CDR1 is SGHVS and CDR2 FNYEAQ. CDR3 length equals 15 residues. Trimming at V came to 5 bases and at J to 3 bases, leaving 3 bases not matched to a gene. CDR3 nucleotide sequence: TGTGCCAGCAGCATAACTAGCGGGGGGACAGATACGCAGTATTTT. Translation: CASSITSGGTDTQYF.

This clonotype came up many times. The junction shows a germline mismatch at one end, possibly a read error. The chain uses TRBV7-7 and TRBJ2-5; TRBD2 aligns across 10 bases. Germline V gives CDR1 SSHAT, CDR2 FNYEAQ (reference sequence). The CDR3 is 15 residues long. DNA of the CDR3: TGTGCTAGCAGTATACAGCGGGGGGGCGGTGAGACCCAGTACTTC. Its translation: CASSIQRGGGETQYF.

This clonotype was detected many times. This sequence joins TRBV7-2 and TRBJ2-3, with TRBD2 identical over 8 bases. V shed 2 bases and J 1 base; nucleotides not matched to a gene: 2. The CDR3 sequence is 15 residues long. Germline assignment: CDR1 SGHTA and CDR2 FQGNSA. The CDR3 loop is CASSLWRGGTDTQYF. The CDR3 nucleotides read TGTGCCAGCAGCTTATGGCGGGGGGGCACAGATACGCAGTATTTT.

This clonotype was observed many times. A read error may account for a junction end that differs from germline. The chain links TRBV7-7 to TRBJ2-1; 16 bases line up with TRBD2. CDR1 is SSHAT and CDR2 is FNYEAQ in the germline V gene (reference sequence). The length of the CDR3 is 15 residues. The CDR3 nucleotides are TGTGCTAGCAGCCTCGGGACTAGCGGGAGGGGTGAGCAGTTCTTC. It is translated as CASSLGTSGRGEQFF.

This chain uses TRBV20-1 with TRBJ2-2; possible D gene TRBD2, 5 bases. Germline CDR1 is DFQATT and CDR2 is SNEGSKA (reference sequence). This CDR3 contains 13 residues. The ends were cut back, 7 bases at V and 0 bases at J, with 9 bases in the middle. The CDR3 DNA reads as TGCAGTGGGGTCGGGGCGAACACCGGGGAGCTGTTTTTT. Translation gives CSGVGANTGELFF.

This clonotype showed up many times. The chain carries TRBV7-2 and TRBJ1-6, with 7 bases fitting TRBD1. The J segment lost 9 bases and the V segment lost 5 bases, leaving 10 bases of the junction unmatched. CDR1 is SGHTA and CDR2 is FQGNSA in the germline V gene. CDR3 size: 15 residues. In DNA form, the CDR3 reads TGTGCCAGCAGCCCGGGCCGACAGGGCGGTTCACCCCTCCACTTT. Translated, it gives CASSPGRQGGSPLHF.